This T cell receptor beta chain comes out of a study of CD8 T cells in Susac syndrome. Whole-study context: Patients with Susac syndrome had blood drawn and were at that point therapy-naive, on corticosteroids, or on intravenous immunoglobulin alone.

Whole-study findings and limits: In Susac syndrome, CD4+ T cell repertoires lacked any clonal expansion.

Sequencing of TCR beta drew on CD8+ and CD4+ T cells from blood. Negative isolation yielded CD8+ and CD4+ T cells; FACS enriched TEMRA cells. To note about this clonotype: What it binds is not known.

An input of about 0.5 to 1 ug of RNA was subjected to reverse transcription using random hexamers. TCRdb fed the immunoSEQ multiplex PCR reads into MiXCR, producing one record per CDR3 protein. The data contain hundreds of thousands of distinct CDR3 sequences, about 94% of them singletons. The CDR3 length is 12 residues. The V and J ends lost 6 bases and 8 bases respectively, with 10 bases between them. Germline assignment: CDR1 MNHEY and CDR2 SVGAGI. Material: CD4+ T cells from PBMCs. The chain couples TRBV6-5 to TRBJ2-2; a weak D match, TRBD1 (6 bases). This sequence originates from a human donor with Susac syndrome. The chain's CDR3 is CASRLGQGELFF. CDR3 coding DNA: TGTGCCAGCAGATTAGGACAGGGGGAGCTGTTTTTT.